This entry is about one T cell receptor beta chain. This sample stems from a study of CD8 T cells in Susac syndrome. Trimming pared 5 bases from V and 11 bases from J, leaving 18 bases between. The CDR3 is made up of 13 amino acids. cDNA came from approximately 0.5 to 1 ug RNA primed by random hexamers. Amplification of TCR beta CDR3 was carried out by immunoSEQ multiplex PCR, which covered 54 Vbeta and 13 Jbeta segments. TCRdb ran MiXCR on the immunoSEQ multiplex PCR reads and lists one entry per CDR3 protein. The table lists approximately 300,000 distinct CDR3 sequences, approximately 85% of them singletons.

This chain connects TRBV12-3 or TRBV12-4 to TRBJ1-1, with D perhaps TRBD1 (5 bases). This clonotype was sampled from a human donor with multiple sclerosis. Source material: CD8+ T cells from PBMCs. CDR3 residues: CASSPVGDRDAFF. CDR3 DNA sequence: TGTGCCAGCAGTCCTGTGGGGGACCGGGATGCTTTCTTT.